The source of this T cell receptor (beta chain) is a study of resident and recirculating memory T cells in vitiligo. Study-level information: Each patient gave two lesional and two nonlesional epidermal shave biopsies, plus PBMCs. No cells were sorted; samples were homogenized just before genomic DNA extraction.

Trimming shortened V by 3 bases and J by 1 base, and 9 bases separated the two germline ends. This CDR3 region has 14 residues. CDR1 and CDR2 (germline): MGHRA, YSYEKL. Assay: immunoSEQ multiplex PCR; the TCRdb copy retains only in-frame clones and omits some. The data hold around 70,000 clones, with approximately 93% observed a single time. J is TRBJ2-5 and V is TRBV4-1; perhaps TRBD1 as D (7 bases). The sequence was collected from a male donor with vitiligo. Sequences were obtained from blood. The CDR3 region is CASSQQGGQETQYF. The CDR3 DNA sequence: TGCGCCAGCAGCCAGCAGGGGGGCCAAGAGACCCAGTACTTC.